One T cell receptor (beta chain) is described in this entry. Its antigen remains undetermined. Base qualities are not provided; no much larger clone lies one nucleotide away. Counted from cysteine to phenylalanine, this CDR3 has 15 amino acids. The CDR3 DNA has 45 bases and is translated from base 1. Unmatched junction bases come to 7, with V trimmed by 1 base and J by 7 bases. From a lookup of the germline V gene (reference sequence), CDR1 and CDR2 are LGHDT and YNNKEL. This sample was included in a study of blood T cell repertoires in COVID-19 (dated by TCRdb to about 2020). Background on the whole study: Samples covering the acute and convalescent phases of COVID-19 were provided by collaborators in the United States, Italy and Spain. Where available, HLA class I and class II types were taken from metadata supplied by the sample provider and were not determined by assay-based typing. A freely available public database, intended as a resource for researchers studying the immune response to SARS-CoV-2, is where the repertoires were released. The samples were drawn from two sources: the first 160 participants of the ongoing ImmuneRACE study, and approximately 1,300 subjects contributed by 6 global collaborators. Subjects who had been exposed to COVID-19, were actively infected with it, or had recovered from it provided the deeply sampled blood TCRbeta repertoires that made up the dataset. The prospective study material was composed of cDNA or gDNA derived from T cells, B-cell-depleted T cells, or PBMCs. Sample metadata almost always included a de-identified subject ID, COVID-19 status, age in years and sex. Study-wide conclusions, independent of this receptor: Clinical and demographic metadata were provided uncurated, with the amount varying by source and participant.

The immunoSEQ Assay, a bias-controlled multiplex PCR, was used to amplify TCRbeta CDR3 regions from genomic DNA. The original methods were these. Within the assay, amplification of reference gene primers was used to estimate how many nucleated cells each sample contained. To quantify the absolute abundance of each unique TCRbeta CDR3 rearrangement, sequence reads were collapsed and filtered. For each sample, productive Simpson clonality was calculated as the square root of Simpson's diversity index across productive rearrangements. Held by TCRdb, this immuneACCESS table contains in-frame sequences only and omits some clones. Under half of the omission traces to an unresolved V gene where checked; the cause of the rest is unknown. V, J and clone size reflect that table, while D and trimming were determined from the DNA. This sample has some 420,000 clones in its table, and approximately 92% of those were observed once. Of the sample, 1% to 1.3% is held by the ten largest clones.

In the prospective study, participants were about 18 to 95 years old, resided in approximately 25 geographic areas of the United States, and were enrolled through a virtual design. Cohort assignment in the prospective study relied on participant-reported clinical history from a screening survey and a study questionnaire. ImmuneRACE Cohort 3 recovered participants were defined by two consecutive negative NP/OP PCR tests, healthcare professional clearance, or symptom resolution. Mobile phlebotomists in the prospective study collected whole blood, serum and a nasopharyngeal or oropharyngeal swab from every participant. Over an approximately 2-month period, participants in the prospective study had the option of providing additional blood draws and questionnaires. Before DNA extraction, prospective study blood samples were shipped either frozen or at room temperature.

This sequence was found in a man aged 25-45 years who had recovered from COVID-19. This sequence uses TRBV3-1 (or the pseudogene TRBV3-2) and TRBJ2-7; TRBD2 agrees with 10 junctional bases. The source material was PBMCs or T cells enriched from blood (not recorded which). The CDR3 protein is CASSQGVAGGGEQYF. The DNA is as follows: TGTGCCAGCAGCCAAGGGGTAGCGGGAGGTGGGGAGCAGTACTTC.